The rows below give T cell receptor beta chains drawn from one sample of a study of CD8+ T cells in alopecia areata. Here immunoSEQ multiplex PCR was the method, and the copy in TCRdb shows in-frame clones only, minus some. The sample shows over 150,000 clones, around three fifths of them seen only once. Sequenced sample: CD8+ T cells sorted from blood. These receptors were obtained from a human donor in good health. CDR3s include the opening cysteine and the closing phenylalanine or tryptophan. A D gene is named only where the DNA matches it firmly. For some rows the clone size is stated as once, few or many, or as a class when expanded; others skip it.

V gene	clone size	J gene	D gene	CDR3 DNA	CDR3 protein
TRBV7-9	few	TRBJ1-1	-	TGTGCCAGCAGACTTGACAGTTCTGAAGCTTTCTTT	CASRLDSSEAFF
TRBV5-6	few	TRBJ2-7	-	TGTGCCAGCAGCTTTTCCGGTTCCTACGAGCAGTACTTC	CASSFSGSYEQYF
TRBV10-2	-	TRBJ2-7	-	TGCGCCAGCATTGAAAGGAGCTCCTACGAGCAGTACTTC	CASIERSSYEQYF
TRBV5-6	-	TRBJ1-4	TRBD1	TGTGCCAGCAGCTCCGGGACAGGGAATGAAAAACTGTTTTTT	CASSSGTGNEKLFF
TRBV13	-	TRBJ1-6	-	TGTGCCAGCAGCCCAACCGGAGAAGATTATAATTCACCCCTCCACTTT	CASSPTGEDYNSPLHF
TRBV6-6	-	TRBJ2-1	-	TGTGCCAGCAGTTACTCGGCAGGCACCCTGGGCAATGAGCAGTTCTTC	CASSYSAGTLGNEQFF
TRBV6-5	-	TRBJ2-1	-	TGTGCCAGCAGTCGACAGGAGTACAATGAGCAGTTCTTC	CASSRQEYNEQFF
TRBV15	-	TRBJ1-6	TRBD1	TGTGCCACCAGCAGAGGGTCGGGACAGGTTTCTTCACCCCTCCACTTT	CATSRGSGQVSSPLHF
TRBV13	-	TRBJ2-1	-	TGTGCCAGCAGCGTAAGTTCCAATGAGCAGTTCTTC	CASSVSSNEQFF
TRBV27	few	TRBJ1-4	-	TGTGCCAGCAGTTTCCGGGACGGTAAAAAACTGTTTTTT	CASSFRDGKKLFF
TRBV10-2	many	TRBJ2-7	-	TGCGCCAGCAGTGAGTCTCGCGGAAGGCACGAGCAGTACTTC	CASSESRGRHEQYF
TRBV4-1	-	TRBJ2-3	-	TGCGCCAGCAGCCAAGAGTCCTGGAATACGCAGTATTTT	CASSQESWNTQYF
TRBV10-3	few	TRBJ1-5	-	TGTGCCATCAGTGAGTCGAATCTGGTACTCCAGGGAAGTCAGCCCCAGCATTTT	CAISESNLVLQGSQPQHF
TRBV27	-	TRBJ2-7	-	TGTGCCAGCAGTAGGGACAAGAGCTACGAGCAGTACTTC	CASSRDKSYEQYF
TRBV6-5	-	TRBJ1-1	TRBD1	TGTGCCAGCAGGCGCCTGGACAGGGGGCTTTCTGAAGCTTTCTTT	CASRRLDRGLSEAFF
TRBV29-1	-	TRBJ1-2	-	TGCAGCGCCGGAATAGTGGATGGCTACACCTTC	CSAGIVDGYTF
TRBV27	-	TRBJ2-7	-	TGTGCCAGCAGTTTCGCAGCGTCCTACGAGCAGTACTTC	CASSFAASYEQYF
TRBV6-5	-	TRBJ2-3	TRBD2	TGTGCCAGCAGTTACTCGACAAGCGGGGCAGATACGCAGTATTTT	CASSYSTSGADTQYF
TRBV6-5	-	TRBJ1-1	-	TGTGCCAGCAGAGTTCCGGGACCTTTGAACACTGAAGCTTTCTTT	CASRVPGPLNTEAFF
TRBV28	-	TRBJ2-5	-	TGTGCCAGCAGTTTACGGACGGCTCCCTGGGAGACCCAGTACTTC	CASSLRTAPWETQYF
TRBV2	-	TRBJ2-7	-	TGTGCCAGCAGTGAATTCAGTAGCGACGAGCAGTACTTC	CASSEFSSDEQYF
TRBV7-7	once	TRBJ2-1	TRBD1	TGTGCCAGCAGCTTAGATCCAGGGGGTTTAATCAATGAGCAGTTCTTC	CASSLDPGGLINEQFF
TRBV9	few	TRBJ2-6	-	TGTGCCAGCAGCGTACGCTACTCTGGGGCCAACGTCCTGACTTTC	CASSVRYSGANVLTF
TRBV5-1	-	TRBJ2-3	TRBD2	TGCGCCAGCAGCGCCGGAGGCCTAGCGGGGGCCCAGGGAGATACGCAGTATTTT	CASSAGGLAGAQGDTQYF
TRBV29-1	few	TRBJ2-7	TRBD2	TGCAGCGTTCGGTCGCGGGGGGCGGCCTACGAGCAGTACTTC	CSVRSRGAAYEQYF
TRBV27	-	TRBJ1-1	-	TGTGCCAGCAGTCTAACCGGGACAAGGACTGAAGCTTTCTTT	CASSLTGTRTEAFF
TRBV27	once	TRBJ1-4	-	TGTGCCAGCACCCTAAAAGGGGGTGCTGAAAAACTGTTTTTT	CASTLKGGAEKLFF